This TCR beta chain was sequenced for a study of Ad26.COV2.S vaccination and SARS-CoV-2 variants. CDR1 is SGHAT and CDR2 is FQNNGV in the germline V gene. This CDR3 has 14 amino acids. V was cut by 0 bases and J by 2 bases, with 5 bases left in between. Data came from immunoSEQ multiplex PCR; TCRdb stores just in-frame clones and leaves some out. The sample contains roughly 500,000 clones, roughly nine tenths of which appear only once. As to treatment: around 19 received Ad26.COV2.S at low or high dose, single or two shots; five or six received placebo; per-sample allocation not given. The samples date from day 63 after the first vaccine or placebo injection.

The chain uses TRBV11-2 and TRBJ2-4, with unresolved D. The source was peripheral blood, collected in a trial of Ad26.COV2.S vaccine versus placebo. This receptor was obtained from a person between 18 and 60 years old who received the Ad26.COV2.S COVID-19 vaccine or a placebo. This CDR3 is CASSLDLSKNIQYF. Written as DNA, the CDR3 is TGTGCCAGCAGCTTAGATCTATCCAAAAACATTCAGTACTTC.